This T cell receptor beta chain comes out of a study of cytomegalovirus exposure and HLA in healthy donors. Study results and limitations: Clonal expansion was found to be greater in HLA-associated TCR beta chains than in equally common others in a later analysis. Later analysis identified several of the most significant clusters that appeared linked to common viral pathogens. Cytomegalovirus-associated TCR beta chains were listed, numbering 150 to 200.

V was pared by 1 base and J by 6 bases, with 2 bases of the junction left unmatched. This CDR3 region has 15 residues. Germline CDR1 is MNHEY and CDR2 is SMNVEV (reference sequence). Concerning this clone itself: Its antigen is unknown.

The PCR employed 60 Vbeta primers together with 13 Jbeta primers. Data came from immunoSEQ multiplex PCR; TCRdb stores just in-frame clones and leaves some out. Of 72,000 or so clones listed, about 67% were seen once; the top ten hold 9.5% to 12%. The sequence derives from a human donor in good health. The chain is built from TRBV27 and TRBJ2-1; TRBD2 matches 11 bases. The material sequenced was PBMCs. The CDR3: CASSLLLAGANEQFF. The CDR3 DNA reads as TGTGCCAGCAGTTTATTACTAGCGGGAGCCAATGAGCAGTTCTTC.